The T cell receptor (beta chain) under discussion was sequenced for a study of blood T cell repertoires in COVID-19. Generated by immunoSEQ multiplex PCR, the TCRdb table keeps only in-frame clones and is missing some. The sample holds approximately 470,000 clones, 87% seen once. There are 17 residues in the CDR3. The germline V gene has CDR1 LGHNA and CDR2 YNFKEQ. V lost 6 bases, J lost 2 bases, and 20 bases lay in between. The chain recombines TRBV4-2 with TRBJ1-5; TRBD1 is a possible D gene (5 bases). This TCR was sampled from a woman between 18 and 29 years old who had recovered from COVID-19. The sequencing input was PBMCs or T cells enriched from blood (not recorded which). CDR3 nucleotide sequence: TGTGCCAGCAGGCAAACCTCGACGGGGGTCCGCAATCAGCCCCAGCATTTT. This sequence encodes CASRQTSTGVRNQPQHF.